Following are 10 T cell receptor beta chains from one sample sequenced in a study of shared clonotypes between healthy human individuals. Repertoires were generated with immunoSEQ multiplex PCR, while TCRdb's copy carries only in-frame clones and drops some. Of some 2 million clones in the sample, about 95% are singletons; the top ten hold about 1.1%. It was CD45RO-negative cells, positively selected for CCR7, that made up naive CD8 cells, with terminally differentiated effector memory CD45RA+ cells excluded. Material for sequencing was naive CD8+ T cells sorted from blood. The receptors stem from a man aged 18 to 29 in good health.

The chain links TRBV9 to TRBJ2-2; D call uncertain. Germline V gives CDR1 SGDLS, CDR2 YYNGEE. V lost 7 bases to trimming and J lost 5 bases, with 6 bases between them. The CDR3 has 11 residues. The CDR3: CASSMTGELFF. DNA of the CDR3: TGTGCCAGCTCAATGACCGGGGAGCTGTTTTTT.

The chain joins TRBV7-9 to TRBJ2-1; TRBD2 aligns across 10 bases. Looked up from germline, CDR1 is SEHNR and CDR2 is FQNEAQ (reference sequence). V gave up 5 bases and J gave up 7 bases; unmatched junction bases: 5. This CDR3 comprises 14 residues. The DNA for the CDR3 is TGTGCCAGCAGCGTTAGCGGGGGGTGGAATGAGCAGTTCTTC. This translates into CASSVSGGWNEQFF.

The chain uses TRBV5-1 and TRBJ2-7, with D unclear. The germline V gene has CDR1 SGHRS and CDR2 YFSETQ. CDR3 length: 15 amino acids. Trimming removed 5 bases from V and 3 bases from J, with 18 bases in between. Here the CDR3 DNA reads TGCGCCAGCAGTGAGGTCCCAGCTGGCCTCTACGAGCAGTACTTC. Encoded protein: CASSEVPAGLYEQYF.

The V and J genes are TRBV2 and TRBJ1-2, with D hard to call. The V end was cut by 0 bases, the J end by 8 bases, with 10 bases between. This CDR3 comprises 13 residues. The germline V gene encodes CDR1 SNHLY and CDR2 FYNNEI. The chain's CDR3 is CASSEAESWGYTF. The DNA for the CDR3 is TGTGCCAGCAGTGAAGCGGAGTCTTGGGGCTACACCTTC.

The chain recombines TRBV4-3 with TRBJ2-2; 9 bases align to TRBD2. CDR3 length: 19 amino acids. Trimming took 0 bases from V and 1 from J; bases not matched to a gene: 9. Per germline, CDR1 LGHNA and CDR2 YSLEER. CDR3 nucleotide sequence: TGCGCCAGCAGCCAAGATCTTATTGCGGGAGGGGAGAACACCGGGGAGCTGTTTTTT. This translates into CASSQDLIAGGENTGELFF.

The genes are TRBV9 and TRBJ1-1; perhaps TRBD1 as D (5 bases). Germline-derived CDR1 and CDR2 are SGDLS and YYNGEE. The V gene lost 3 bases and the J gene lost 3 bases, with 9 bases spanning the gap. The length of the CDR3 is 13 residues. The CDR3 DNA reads TGTGCCAGCAGCGAGGGACTGCACACTGAAGCTTTCTTT. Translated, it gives CASSEGLHTEAFF.

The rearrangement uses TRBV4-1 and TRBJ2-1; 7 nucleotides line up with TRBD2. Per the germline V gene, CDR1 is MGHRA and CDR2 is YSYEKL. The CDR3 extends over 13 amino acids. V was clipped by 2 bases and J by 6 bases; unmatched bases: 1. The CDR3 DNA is TGCGCCAGCAGCCAAAGGACTAGCAATGAGCAGTTCTTC. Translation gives CASSQRTSNEQFF.

CDR3 sequence: CAWNHWTNYGYTF. For the CDR3, the DNA is TGTGCCTGGAACCATTGGACCAACTATGGCTACACCTTC. The gene calls are TRBV30 and TRBJ1-2, with D unclear. Germline assignment: CDR1 GTSNPN and CDR2 SVGIG (reference sequence). V was clipped by 4 bases and J by 2 bases, with 11 bases between them. The CDR3 extends over 13 amino acids. Supplemented by reference TRBV30 and TRBJ1-2, the full variable domain reads SQTIHQWPATLVQPVGSPLSLECTVEGTSNPNLYWYRQAAGRGLQLLFYSVGIGQISSEVPQNLSASRPQDRQFILSSKKLLLSDSGFYLCAWNHWTNYGYTFGSGTRLTVV.

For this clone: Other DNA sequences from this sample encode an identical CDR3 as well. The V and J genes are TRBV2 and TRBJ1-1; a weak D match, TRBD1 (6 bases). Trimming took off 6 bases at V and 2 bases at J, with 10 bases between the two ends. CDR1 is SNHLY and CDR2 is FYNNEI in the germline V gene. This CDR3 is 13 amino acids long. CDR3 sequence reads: CASRDSQNTEAFF. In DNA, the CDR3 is TGTGCCAGCAGGGACAGTCAAAACACTGAAGCTTTCTTT.

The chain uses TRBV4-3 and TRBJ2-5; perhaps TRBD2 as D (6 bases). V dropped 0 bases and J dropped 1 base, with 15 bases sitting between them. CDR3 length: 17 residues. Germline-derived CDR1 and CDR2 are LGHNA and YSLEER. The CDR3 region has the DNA TGCGCCAGCAGCCAAGATTGGAGGGATTTAGTCCAAGAGACCCAGTACTTC. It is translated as CASSQDWRDLVQETQYF.